The 10 T cell receptor beta chains given below trace back to one sample, sequenced in a study of blood T cell repertoires in COVID-19. Assay: immunoSEQ multiplex PCR; the TCRdb copy retains only in-frame clones and omits some. The sample contains 150,000 to 200,000 clones, about four fifths of which appear only once. Sequenced material: PBMCs or T cells enriched from blood (not recorded which). The receptors here all came from a man aged 45-65 years who had recovered from COVID-19.

The J gene is TRBJ1-4, the V gene TRBV19, with D unclear. CDR1 is LNHDA, CDR2 SQIVND, per germline (reference sequence). V lost 1 base, J lost 3 bases, and 6 bases lay in between. CDR3 length: 14 residues. CDR3 sequence (DNA): TGTGCCAGTAGTATAGCGGTGGCTAATGAAAAACTGTTTTTT. Protein product: CASSIAVANEKLFF.

The chain has TRBV6-5 and TRBJ2-7, with D maybe TRBD1 (6 bases). There are 13 residues in the CDR3. V was trimmed by 11 bases and J by 6 bases, leaving 20 bases between them. The germline CDR1 and CDR2 sequences are MNHEY and SVGAGI. The CDR3 DNA reads as TGTGCCGCCACATCGGGACAACGGGGCGAGCAGTACTTC. Protein sequence: CAATSGQRGEQYF.

The chain links TRBV28 to TRBJ1-2; 10 positions agree with TRBD1. V shed 6 bases, J shed 8 bases, and the junction held 12 bases outside the gene matches. The CDR3 consists of 15 residues. CDR1 and CDR2 (germline): MDHEN, SYDVKM. The CDR3 region is CASRPSGTGVFGYTF. The CDR3, as DNA: TGTGCCAGCAGGCCTTCCGGGACAGGGGTCTTCGGCTACACCTTC.

The V gene is TRBV21-1, the J gene TRBJ1-2. TRBV21-1 represents a pseudogene. CDR3 length: 9 amino acids. As DNA, the CDR3 is TGTGCCAGCAGCACGGGCTACACCTTC. Translation: CASSTGYTF.

The rearrangement joins TRBV15 to TRBJ2-7; a weak D match, TRBD1 (5 bases). The CDR3 spans 14 residues. CDR1 is LNHNV, CDR2 YYDKDF, per germline (reference sequence). The V and J ends lost 0 bases and 1 base respectively, with 7 bases between them. Written as DNA, the CDR3 is TGTGCCACCAGCAGAGATCAGGGTTCCTACGAGCAGTACTTC. It translates to CATSRDQGSYEQYF. The full variable domain, with the rest looked up from reference TRBV15 and TRBJ2-7, is DAMVIQNPRYQVTQFGKPVTLSCSQTLNHNVMYWYQQKSSQAPKLLFHYYDKDFNNEADTPDNFQSRRPNTSFCFLDIRSPGLGDTAMYLCATSRDQGSYEQYFGPGTRLTVT.

This chain connects TRBV5-8 to TRBJ1-6; TRBD1 aligns across 10 bases. J was trimmed by 4 bases and V by 3 bases; bases with no gene match: 7. CDR1 SGHTS and CDR2 YDEGEE come from the germline V gene. CDR3 length: 17 amino acids. Here the CDR3 reads CASSSLRDRGYNSPLHF. The CDR3 nucleotides are TGTGCCAGCAGCTCGCTCCGGGACAGGGGATATAATTCACCCCTCCACTTT.

This clone has only one observation. The V gene is TRBV6-5, the J gene TRBJ1-2; D is uncertain. Germline assignment: CDR1 MNHEY and CDR2 SVGAGI. Trimming left V 7 bases short and J 3 bases short, with 12 bases between. CDR3 length equals 13 residues. CDR3 in DNA: TGTGCCAGCAACCGACTAGAACACTATGGCTACACCTTC. It encodes CASNRLEHYGYTF.

A few counts support this clone. This sequence joins TRBV7-2 and TRBJ2-5, with TRBD1 matching 10 bases. CDR3 length: 15 amino acids. V lost 4 bases and J lost 5; bases outside the gene matches: 7. Germline V CDR1 and CDR2: SGHTA, FQGNSA. CDR3 amino acids: CASSYDRGPEETQYF. The CDR3 nucleotides read TGTGCCAGCAGCTACGACAGGGGGCCAGAGGAGACCCAGTACTTC.

J is TRBJ2-7 and V is TRBV11-2, with no clear D. This CDR3 has 14 amino acids. Germline assignment: CDR1 SGHAT and CDR2 FQNNGV. Trimming cost V 1 base and J 0 bases, with 7 bases left between them. CDR3 nucleotide sequence: TGTGCCAGCAGCTTAGCTAGAGCCTCCTACGAGCAGTACTTC. This encodes CASSLARASYEQYF.

The chain carries TRBV5-1 and TRBJ2-1; 7 nucleotides match TRBD1. J was trimmed by 7 bases and V by 0 bases; bases with no gene match: 10. The CDR3 is 16 amino acids. Looked up from germline, CDR1 is SGHRS and CDR2 is YFSETQ. The CDR3 nucleotides read TGCGCCAGCAGCTTGGGAAGGGACAGCTATGGGAATGAGCAGTTCTTC. The encoded protein is CASSLGRDSYGNEQFF.